The TCR beta chain under discussion was sequenced for a study of blood T cell repertoires in COVID-19. Per the germline V gene, CDR1 is WNHNN and CDR2 is SYGVQD (reference sequence). There are 18 residues in the CDR3. V lost 5 bases to trimming and J lost 0 bases, with 21 bases between them. Original data processing: The authors estimated nucleated cell counts from reference gene primer amplification. Clones were read by immunoSEQ multiplex PCR, and TCRdb kept only the in-frame ones, dropping some. D and trimming come from the DNA, and the V and J calls and clone size come from that table. The data show around 250,000 clones, with more than 70% seen just once and 9% to 15% held by the top ten.

This sequence originates from an elderly man with acute or convalescent COVID-19. Input material: peripheral blood. V and J are TRBV10-1 and TRBJ2-3, with TRBD2 as a possible D gene (5 bases). DNA of the CDR3: TGCGCCAGCAGTCCCGAGGGCACCCCGCAGCCCAGCACAGATACGCAGTATTTT. This codes for CASSPEGTPQPSTDTQYF.